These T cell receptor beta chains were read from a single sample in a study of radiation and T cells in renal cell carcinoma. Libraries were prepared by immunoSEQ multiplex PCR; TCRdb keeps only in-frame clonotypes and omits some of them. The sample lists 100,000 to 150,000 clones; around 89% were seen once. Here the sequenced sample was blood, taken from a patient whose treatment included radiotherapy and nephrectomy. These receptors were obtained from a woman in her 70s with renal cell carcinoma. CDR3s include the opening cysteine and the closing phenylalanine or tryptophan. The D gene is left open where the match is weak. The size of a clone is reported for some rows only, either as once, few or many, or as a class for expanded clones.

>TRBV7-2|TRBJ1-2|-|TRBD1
TGTGCCAGCAGCCAGGGACAGGGGCCATATGGCTACACCTTC
CASSQGQGPYGYTF
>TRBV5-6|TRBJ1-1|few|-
TGTGCCAGCAGCTTGTTTGGCGGGGCAGGGAGCACTGAAGCTTTCTTT
CASSLFGGAGSTEAFF
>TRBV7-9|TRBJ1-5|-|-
TGTGCCAGCAGCTCCCAAGACAATCAGCCCCAGCATTTT
CASSSQDNQPQHF
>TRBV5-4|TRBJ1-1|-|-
TGTGCCAGCAGCTTGGACCACGGAATTTCGGAAGCTTTCTTT
CASSLDHGISEAFF
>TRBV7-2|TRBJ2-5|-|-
TGTGCCAGCAGCTTAGTACCGGGGTCGTTCTCGGAGACCCAGTACTTC
CASSLVPGSFSETQYF
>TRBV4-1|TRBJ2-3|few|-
TGCGCCAGCAGCCACGGAGGTTACACAGATACGCAGTATTTT
CASSHGGYTDTQYF
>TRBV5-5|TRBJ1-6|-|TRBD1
TGTGCCAGCAGCTCCCACGATCAGGGGGGCTCTAGTTCACCCCTCCACTTT
CASSSHDQGGSSSPLHF
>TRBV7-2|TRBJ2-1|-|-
TGTGCCAGCAGCCCACCAGGTAGGAACGATGAGCAGTTCTTC
CASSPPGRNDEQFF
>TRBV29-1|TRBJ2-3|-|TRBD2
TGCAGCGTTGCCCGGACTAGCGGGGGGGGGTATGATACGCAGTATTTT
CSVARTSGGGYDTQYF
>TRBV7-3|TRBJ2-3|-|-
TGTGCCAGCAGCTTGAATGCGGGGGATACGCAGTATTTT
CASSLNAGDTQYF
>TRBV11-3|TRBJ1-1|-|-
TGTGCCAGCAGCTTAGTACGCGGGGGGACTGAAGCTTTCTTT
CASSLVRGGTEAFF
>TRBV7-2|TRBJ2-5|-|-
TGTGCCAGCAGCTCGCGTGAGACCCAGTACTTC
CASSSRETQYF
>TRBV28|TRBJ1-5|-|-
TGTGCCAGCAGATCTGGTCAGCCCCAGCATTTT
CASRSGQPQHF
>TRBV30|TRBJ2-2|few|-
TGTGCCTGGAGTGACGAGACCACCGGGGAGCTGTTTTTT
CAWSDETTGELFF
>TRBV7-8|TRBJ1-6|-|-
TGTGCCAGCAGCTTAGTGGGACTAAATAATTCACCCCTCCACTTT
CASSLVGLNNSPLHF
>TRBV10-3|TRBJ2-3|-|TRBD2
TGTGCCATCAGTTTCGCTAGCGGCTCTAGCACAGATACGCAGTATTTT
CAISFASGSSTDTQYF
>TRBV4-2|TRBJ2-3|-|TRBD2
TGTGCCAGCAGCCAAAGGCGGGGGGAAAGAACAGATACGCAGTATTTT
CASSQRRGERTDTQYF
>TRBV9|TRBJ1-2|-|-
TGTGCCAGCAGCGTCAAGCCGGGGGGTGGTGGCTACACCTTC
CASSVKPGGGGYTF
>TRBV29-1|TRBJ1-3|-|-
TGCAGCGTTGACGCGGGCTCTGGAAACACCATATATTTT
CSVDAGSGNTIYF
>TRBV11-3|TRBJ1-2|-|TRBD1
TGTGCCAGCAGCTTAGCTCTGGGACAGGGGGCCGGCTATGGCTACACCTTC
CASSLALGQGAGYGYTF